This record covers a single TCR beta chain. cDNA came from approximately 0.5 to 1 ug RNA primed by random hexamers. immunoSEQ multiplex PCR amplified TCR beta CDR3 across 54 Vbeta, 13 Jbeta. TCRdb independently ran MiXCR on the immunoSEQ multiplex PCR reads; one entry per CDR3 protein. Among over 150,000 distinct CDR3 sequences, 95% to 97% were seen once, and the ten largest hold 0.12%. V dropped 1 base and J dropped 5; count of bases not matched to a gene: 7. Per the germline V gene, CDR1 is SGHNT and CDR2 is YENEEA. The CDR3 totals 16 residues. The data were obtained in a study of CD8 T cells in Susac syndrome.

The gene calls are TRBV11-3 and TRBJ2-1; TRBD2 matches at 8 bases. This receptor was identified in a human donor with Susac syndrome. The sample comprised CD4+ T cells from PBMCs. The CDR3, as DNA: TGTGCCAGCAGCTTAGGAAGGGCGGGGGGACACAATGAGCAGTTCTTC. The encoded protein is CASSLGRAGGHNEQFF.